This T cell receptor beta chain was retrieved from a study of blood T cell repertoires in COVID-19. About the study: Sample material is recorded as cDNA or gDNA derived from T cells, B-cell-depleted T cells, or PBMCs.

The CDR3 runs 15 residues. The V and J ends lost 0 bases and 5 bases respectively, with 11 bases between them. Germline CDR1 LGHDT, CDR2 YNNKEL (reference sequence). In the authors' methods: How many nucleated cells were present was estimated from reference gene primer amplification. The data were produced by immunoSEQ multiplex PCR, yet TCRdb's version contains in-frame clones alone and is incomplete. V and J calls and clone size are copied from that table; D and trimming were computed from the DNA. The sample carries about 140,000 clones, approximately 85% recorded once. The source is a man between 65 and 85 years old with acute or convalescent COVID-19. The rearrangement joins TRBV3-1 (or the pseudogene TRBV3-2) to TRBJ2-1; D possibly corresponds to TRBD2 (6 bases). Sequencing was performed on peripheral blood. The CDR3 DNA reads TGTGCCAGCAGCCAAGAACCCCCGGGGGACAATGAGCAGTTCTTC. It encodes CASSQEPPGDNEQFF.